These T cell receptor beta chains were read from a single sample in a study of blood T cell repertoires in COVID-19. Profiled with immunoSEQ multiplex PCR; TCRdb holds only in-frame clones, not every one. Seen here are a few hundred thousand clones, around four fifths observed once, and the top ten hold around 4.5%. The sequenced material came from peripheral blood. The receptors come from a woman between 50 and 59 years old with active or convalescent COVID-19. CDR3s include the opening cysteine and the closing phenylalanine or tryptophan. A D gene is named only where the DNA matches it firmly. Some rows have no size entry. The others give once, few or many, or a class for an expanded clone.

TRBV11-2	TRBD1	NA	TRBJ1-2	TGTGCCAGCAGCTCACCGGGGGGGACAGGGTACCTCTATGGCTACACCTTC	CASSSPGGTGYLYGYTF
TRBV29-1	TRBD2	NA	TRBJ2-1	TGCAGCGTACCTGGGACTAGCGGGATTGGCTCCTACAATGAGCAGTTCTTC	CSVPGTSGIGSYNEQFF
TRBV6-5	TRBD1	NA	TRBJ1-1	TGTGCCAGCAGTTACTTGACAGGGTTCCTGAGCACTGAAGCTTTCTTT	CASSYLTGFLSTEAFF
TRBV9	NA	NA	TRBJ1-1	TGTGCCAGCAGCGTGGGAACAGGGCCTGAAGCTTTCTTT	CASSVGTGPEAFF
TRBV19	TRBD1	NA	TRBJ1-2	TGTGCCAGTAGTATTAGGAGGAATCCGGGACAGGGGGATGGCTATGGCTACACCTTC	CASSIRRNPGQGDGYGYTF
TRBV2	TRBD1	NA	TRBJ1-1	TGTGCCAGCAGCGTTCAGGGGGCGAGGAACACTGAAGCTTTCTTT	CASSVQGARNTEAFF
TRBV15	TRBD1	NA	TRBJ2-7	TGTGCCACCAGCATCCGGGACAGGGGTCCCGAGCAGTACTTC	CATSIRDRGPEQYF
TRBV7-9	NA	few	TRBJ1-1	TGTGCCAGCAGAGAAATTTGGGGGGTGGACACTGAAGCTTTCTTT	CASREIWGVDTEAFF
TRBV9	TRBD1	NA	TRBJ2-5	TGTGCCAGCAGCGTAGGGCTACAGGGGATACAAGAGACCCAGTACTTC	CASSVGLQGIQETQYF
TRBV3-1/TRBV3-2	TRBD1	NA	TRBJ1-2	TGTGCCAGCAGCCGACAGGGAGACTATGGCTACACCTTC	CASSRQGDYGYTF
TRBV7-8	TRBD2	once	TRBJ2-7	TGTGCCAGCAGCCGCTCGGGACTAGTGGGAGAGCAGTACTTC	CASSRSGLVGEQYF
TRBV19	TRBD1	NA	TRBJ1-2	TGTGCCAGTACCGGGGACAGGGGGATCTATGGCTACACCTTC	CASTGDRGIYGYTF
TRBV9	NA	NA	TRBJ2-5	TGTGCCAGCAGCGTAGATATCCGAGGGCAGACCCAGTACTTC	CASSVDIRGQTQYF
TRBV18	NA	NA	TRBJ2-1	TGTGCCAGCTCACCTCCGGTGGGAGTCGGGATTTACAATGAGCAGTTCTTC	CASSPPVGVGIYNEQFF
TRBV9	TRBD2	once	TRBJ2-1	TGTGCCAGCAGCGTAGAGCGGGGATCCTACAATGAGCAGTTCTTC	CASSVERGSYNEQFF
TRBV24-1	NA	NA	TRBJ2-3	TGTGCCACCGGTGGGCAGGGCACAGATACGCAGTATTTT	CATGGQGTDTQYF
TRBV10-3	NA	NA	TRBJ1-2	TGTGCCAGCTCGACGGAGACTAACTATGGCTACACCTTC	CASSTETNYGYTF
TRBV18	NA	NA	TRBJ1-2	TGTGCCAGCTCACCGGGCAGGAACTATGGCTACACCTTC	CASSPGRNYGYTF
TRBV7-9	NA	NA	TRBJ2-1	TGTGCCAGCAGCTTAGTTCTAGGGGTTGAGCAGTTCTTC	CASSLVLGVEQFF
TRBV11-2	TRBD2	NA	TRBJ2-2	TGTGCCAGCAGCCCCCACGGACTAGCGGGAGGGCGCCATACCGGGGAGCTGTTTTTT	CASSPHGLAGGRHTGELFF
TRBV10-3	TRBD1	many	TRBJ2-7	TGTGCCATCAGTGAACCGGGACAGGGTGGGGGCTACGAGCAGTACTTC	CAISEPGQGGGYEQYF
TRBV5-4	TRBD2	NA	TRBJ2-5	TGTGCCAGCAGCCTGACTAGCGGGAGGGAGACCCAGTACTTC	CASSLTSGRETQYF
TRBV27	NA	NA	TRBJ2-7	TGTGCCAGCAGTCACACACCCTCCTACGAGCAGTACTTC	CASSHTPSYEQYF
TRBV5-4	NA	NA	TRBJ2-5	TGTGCCAGCAGCCCCGACAGGTACCAAGAGACCCAGTACTTC	CASSPDRYQETQYF